A single sample is the source of the 25 T cell receptor beta chains below, sequenced in a study of cytomegalovirus exposure and HLA in healthy donors. The PCR was carried out with 60 Vbeta primers and 13 Jbeta primers. Profiling relied on immunoSEQ multiplex PCR, and the TCRdb table lists in-frame clones only, not all of them. The table includes under 150,000 clones, 50% to 75% detected once. The material sequenced was PBMCs. The receptors originated from a woman between 40 and 55 years old in good health and CMV-seronegative.

This clone was observed a handful of times. The rearrangement links TRBV9 to TRBJ1-1; D is possibly TRBD1 (5 bases). V lost 4 bases and J lost 0, with 25 bases in between. Germline CDR1 is SGDLS and CDR2 is YYNGEE. The CDR3 is 19 amino acids. The CDR3 DNA reads TGTGCCAGCAGCCCCAGAGTGGGAGGGGTAGGTCGGGTGAACACTGAAGCTTTCTTT. Protein product: CASSPRVGGVGRVNTEAFF.

The sample holds one count of this clone. The V call is TRBV10-3, the J call TRBJ2-7; 15 positions agree with TRBD2. V trimming: 0 bases; J trimming: 3 bases; junction bases outside the gene matches: 3. Germline values: CDR1 ENHRY, CDR2 SYGVKD. CDR3 size: 17 residues. The CDR3: CAISESGLAGGNYEQYF. The CDR3 nucleotides read TGTGCCATCAGTGAGTCGGGACTAGCGGGGGGAAACTACGAGCAGTACTTC.

The chain is built from TRBV7-2 and TRBJ2-3; the match to TRBD1 covers 10 bases. In germline, CDR1 is SGHTA, CDR2 FQGNSA. V lost 5 bases, J lost 3 bases, and 5 bases stayed unmatched. The CDR3 totals 15 residues. Written as DNA, the CDR3 is TGTGCCAGCAGCCCGGACAGGGGGGGGACAGATACGCAGTATTTT. Its translation: CASSPDRGGTDTQYF.

This clone occurred a few times. This chain links TRBV19 with TRBJ1-5; TRBD1 might be the D (6 bases). The CDR3 contains 14 residues. From germline, CDR1 is LNHDA and CDR2 SQIVND (reference sequence). V gave up 0 bases and J gave up 4 bases, with 7 bases separating them. The DNA for the CDR3 is TGTGCCAGTAGTATAGAAGGACAGAATCAGCCCCAGCATTTT. Its translation is CASSIEGQNQPQHF.

A single count supports this clone. The V gene is TRBV19, the J gene TRBJ2-2; no clear D. Germline assignment: CDR1 LNHDA and CDR2 SQIVND (reference sequence). The V end was cut by 9 bases, the J end by 0 bases, with 11 bases between. This CDR3 region has 14 residues. The CDR3, as DNA: TGTGCCAGCGCCCCGGGTTCGAACACCGGGGAGCTGTTTTTT. This codes for CASAPGSNTGELFF.

This clone was seen more than once but under ten times. V is TRBV28 and J is TRBJ2-5, with TRBD2 matching over 8 bases. With 6 bases clipped from V and 5 bases from J, the junction kept 11 bases outside the gene matches. This CDR3 has 15 residues. Germline values: CDR1 MDHEN, CDR2 SYDVKM. This CDR3 reads CASSPLSGGSETQYF. The CDR3 DNA reads as TGTGCCAGCAGCCCTCTGAGCGGGGGTTCCGAGACCCAGTACTTC. Full variable domain (remainder filled in from reference TRBV28 and TRBJ2-5): DVKVTQSSRYLVKRTGEKVFLECVQDMDHENMFWYRQDPGLGLRLIYFSYDVKMKEKGDIPEGYSVSREKKERFSLILESASTNQTSMYLCASSPLSGGSETQYFGPGTRLLVL.

V gene TRBV27 combines with J gene TRBJ1-4, with a possible D match to TRBD1 (6 bases). The CDR3 has 16 amino acids. Germline-derived CDR1 and CDR2 are MNHEY and SMNVEV (reference sequence). The germline V and J ends were trimmed by 6 bases and 0 bases, with 14 bases remaining between them. This chain's CDR3 is CASRPDSYPTNEKLFF. CDR3 nucleotides: TGTGCCAGCAGGCCGGACAGTTACCCAACTAATGAAAAACTGTTTTTT.

V usage is TRBV6-1 and J usage is TRBJ2-1, with 10 bases aligning to TRBD1. The CDR3 has 15 amino acids. V dropped 6 bases and J dropped 4; count of bases not matched to a gene: 6. The germline CDR1 and CDR2 sequences are MNHNS and SASEGT. The CDR3 coding sequence is TGTGCCAGCAGCGTGGGGGGACAGGGGTACAATGAGCAGTTCTTC. Amino acid sequence: CASSVGGQGYNEQFF.

This clone appeared a few times. The V and J genes are TRBV4-1 and TRBJ2-3, with 13 nucleotides matching TRBD2. The CDR3 has 18 amino acids. V was pared by 5 bases and J by 0 bases, with 8 bases of the junction left unmatched. In germline, CDR1 is MGHRA, CDR2 YSYEKL. The DNA of the CDR3 is TGCGCCAGCAGCGGTACTAGCGGGGGGGCATTGAGCACAGATACGCAGTATTTT. Amino acids: CASSGTSGGALSTDTQYF.

This clone was detected a few times. The V call is TRBV27, the J call TRBJ2-3, with 8 bases matching TRBD1. Losses at the gene ends were 7 bases for V and 2 bases for J; bases not matched to a gene: 8. The CDR3 sequence is 15 residues long. Germline V lookup: CDR1 MNHEY, CDR2 SMNVEV (reference sequence). For the CDR3, the DNA is TGTGCCAGCACCCTTACAGGGGGTATCACAGATACGCAGTATTTT. Protein sequence: CASTLTGGITDTQYF.

The genes are TRBV19 and TRBJ1-4; 9 bases line up with TRBD1. There are 15 residues in the CDR3. The V and J ends lost 5 bases and 8 bases, in that order; junction bases with no gene match: 9. The germline gives CDR1 LNHDA, CDR2 SQIVND (reference sequence). CDR3 in DNA: TGTGCCAGTAGTCTAGGACAGGGGTATCGCGAAAAACTGTTTTTT. Amino acids: CASSLGQGYREKLFF.

The chain's CDR3 is CASSDSYPSRGAGGVYEKLFF. In DNA form, the CDR3 reads TGTGCCAGCAGTGACTCCTATCCATCTCGAGGTGCAGGGGGAGTCTATGAAAAACTGTTTTTT. The chain is built from TRBV6-4 and TRBJ1-4; 7 bases are shared with TRBD1. CDR1 is MRHNA and CDR2 is SNTAGT in the germline V gene. V was clipped by 0 bases and J by 6 bases; unmatched bases: 22. CDR3 length: 21 amino acids.

This clone turned up a few times. This chain joins TRBV27 and TRBJ1-2; D gene uncertain. Germline CDR1 and CDR2: MNHEY and SMNVEV (reference sequence). The CDR3 is made up of 18 amino acids. V was shortened by 4 bases and J by 8 bases, with 29 bases between the two germline ends. CDR3 sequence: CASSSAPQIMPILSGYTF. In DNA form, the CDR3 reads TGTGCCAGCAGTTCCGCACCCCAAATAATGCCGATACTATCGGGCTACACCTTC.

In nucleotides, the CDR3 is TGCAGCGTTGCTAAGCGGGGGGGGAGCTCCTACAATGAGCAGTTCTTC. Its protein is CSVAKRGGSSYNEQFF. The V call is TRBV29-1, the J call TRBJ2-1, with 10 bases aligning to TRBD2. The ends lost 4 bases at V and 0 bases at J; junction bases unmatched: 6. The CDR3 sequence is 16 residues long. CDR1 is SQVTM and CDR2 is ANQGSEA in the germline V gene.

V usage is TRBV9 and J usage is TRBJ2-1, with D tentatively TRBD2 (6 bases). This CDR3 has 16 residues. CDR1 and CDR2 (germline): SGDLS, YYNGEE. Trimming cost V 3 bases and J 4 bases, with 17 bases left between them. The CDR3 region has the DNA TGTGCCAGCAGCGCCCGGCGGGGCCTACAATACAATGAGCAGTTCTTC. Translating it yields CASSARRGLQYNEQFF.

This clone was counted a few times. J is TRBJ2-7 and V is TRBV7-9; TRBD1 matches 9 bases. V lost 5 bases, J lost 7 bases, and 9 bases stayed unmatched. The CDR3 extends over 14 amino acids. Germline values: CDR1 SEHNR, CDR2 FQNEAQ (reference sequence). The CDR3 region has the DNA TGTGCCAGCAGCCCCGGGACAGGGAATGGGGAGCAGTACTTC. Its protein is CASSPGTGNGEQYF.

The rearrangement uses TRBV7-2 and TRBJ2-1; D is possibly TRBD2 (5 bases). V gave up 5 bases and J gave up 7 bases, with 18 bases separating them. The CDR3 loop spans 15 amino acids. CDR1 and CDR2 (germline): SGHTA, FQGNSA. The chain's CDR3 is CASSPAVGATNEQFF. The CDR3 coding sequence is TGTGCCAGCAGCCCCGCTGTGGGAGCGACAAATGAGCAGTTCTTC.

V gene TRBV9 combines with J gene TRBJ2-1; 7 bases line up with TRBD2. With 4 bases clipped from V and 0 bases from J, the junction kept 7 bases outside the gene matches. The CDR3 has 16 residues. Germline V gene data show CDR1 as SGDLS and CDR2 as YYNGEE. The CDR3 DNA sequence: TGTGCCAGCAGCTCTCCCCGCGGGAGCTCCTACAATGAGCAGTTCTTC. Translated: CASSSPRGSSYNEQFF. The whole variable domain, filled in from reference TRBV9 and TRBJ2-1, reads DSGVTQTPKHLITATGQRVTLRCSPRSGDLSVYWYQQSLDQGLQFLIQYYNGEERAKGNILERFSAQQFPDLHSELNLSSLELGDSALYFCASSSPRGSSYNEQFFGPGTRLTVL.

This CDR3 is CASSEWDGGEGEQYF. In DNA form, the CDR3 reads TGCGCCAGCAGTGAGTGGGACGGGGGGGAGGGCGAGCAGTACTTC. This rearrangement joins TRBV10-2 to TRBJ2-7; 8 bases align to TRBD2. CDR1 WSHSY and CDR2 SAAADI come from the germline V gene. There are 15 residues in the CDR3. With 1 base clipped from V and 6 bases from J, the junction kept 8 bases outside the gene matches.

The chain carries TRBV5-1 and TRBJ2-1, with TRBD2 matching 7 bases. From germline, CDR1 is SGHRS and CDR2 YFSETQ. This CDR3 spans 15 amino acids. V shed 7 bases and J 1 base; nucleotides not matched to a gene: 8. The CDR3 protein is CASAPTSESYNEQFF. The CDR3 DNA reads as TGCGCCAGCGCTCCTACTAGCGAGTCCTACAATGAGCAGTTCTTC.

Comments on this clone: One end of the junction does not line up with germline, which may come from a read error. The chain carries TRBV7-6 and TRBJ1-1; no definite D call. The CDR3 sequence is 12 residues long. In germline, CDR1 is SGHVS, CDR2 FNYEAQ. CDR3 sequence: CASSLVETEDFF. CDR3 DNA sequence: TGTGCCAGCAGCTTAGTTGAAACTGAAGATTTCTTT.

This clone was counted a few times. The chain joins TRBV27 to TRBJ2-5; 7 nucleotides agree with TRBD1. Per germline, CDR1 MNHEY and CDR2 SMNVEV (reference sequence). V shed 0 bases, J shed 2 bases, and the junction held 12 bases outside the gene matches. This CDR3 contains 18 residues. CDR3 coding DNA: TGTGCCAGCAGTTTATCCCCGCTTTTTGGGGGACAGCAAGAGACCCAGTACTTC. It translates to CASSLSPLFGGQQETQYF.

The chain couples TRBV7-2 to TRBJ2-4; maybe TRBD2 (5 bases). The CDR3 length is 16 residues. Germline CDR1 reads SGHTA; CDR2 reads FQGNSA. V lost 4 bases, J lost 2 bases, and 15 bases lay in between. CDR3 loop: CASSSGVFLSKNIQYF. The CDR3 DNA follows: TGTGCCAGCAGCTCCGGGGTATTCCTATCCAAAAACATTCAGTACTTC.

This chain joins TRBV12-2 and TRBJ2-7; TRBD1, the D gene given by the table, was not confirmed from the DNA. TRBV12-2 represents a pseudogene. The CDR3 extends over 15 amino acids. Here the CDR3 reads CASRTGTGLSYEQYF. CDR3 DNA sequence: TGTGCAAGTCGCACAGGGACAGGCCTTTCCTACGAGCAGTACTTC.

The sample holds one count of this clone. V usage is TRBV5-1 and J usage is TRBJ2-7, with a tentative D call TRBD1 (6 bases). CDR3 length equals 18 residues. V was pared by 0 bases and J by 4 bases, with 23 bases between. CDR1 is SGHRS, CDR2 YFSETQ, per germline. As DNA, the CDR3 is TGCGCCAGCAGCTTGGCCATGAAACCGGGACAACCCTTTTACGAGCAGTACTTC. This codes for CASSLAMKPGQPFYEQYF. The full variable domain, with the rest looked up from reference TRBV5-1 and TRBJ2-7, is KAGVTQTPRYLIKTRGQQVTLSCSPISGHRSVSWYQQTPGQGLQFLFEYFSETQRNKGNFPGRFSGRQFSNSRSEMNVSTLELGDSALYLCASSLAMKPGQPFYEQYFGPGTRLTVT.